The 4 T cell receptor beta chains below all came from one sample that was sequenced in a study of T cells in Graves' hyperthyroidism and ophthalmopathy. Amplified regions were TCR beta CDR3 sequences from RNA transcripts. The HTBI primer set served for first-round RT-PCR of the TCR CDR3. TCRdb called the multiplex PCR reads again in MiXCR, with one record for every CDR3 protein. This sample has about 660,000 distinct CDR3 sequences, with approximately 42% found just once. Sequencing was done on a sample of peripheral blood or thyroid tissue (not recorded which). The receptors come from an adult man with Graves' disease, either hyperthyroidism or ophthalmopathy (not recorded which).

This clonotype showed up just a few times. The rearrangement uses TRBV7-9 and TRBJ1-5; the D gene is possibly TRBD1 (6 bases). Germline CDR1 is SEHNR and CDR2 is FQNEAQ (reference sequence). The CDR3 contains 15 residues. The ends were cut back, 5 bases at V and 4 bases at J, with 15 bases in the middle. In nucleotides, the CDR3 is TGTGCCAGCAGCCAAGACCGGGGGCAAAATCAGCCCCAGCATTTT. This sequence encodes CASSQDRGQNQPQHF.

This clonotype was counted at least ten times. DNA of the CDR3: TGTGCCAGCAGCGGGACAGGATCTTGGGATGAAGCTTTCTTT. Amino acids: CASSGTGSWDEAFF. The rearrangement joins TRBV25-1 to TRBJ1-1; TRBD1 aligns across 8 bases. This CDR3 is 14 amino acids long. Germline trimming cut 6 bases from V and 7 bases from J; bases unmatched to any gene: 10. Germline loops: CDR1 MGHDK, CDR2 SYGVNS.

This chain connects TRBV7-8 to TRBJ1-3, with 9 bases that match TRBD1. The J segment lost 0 bases and the V segment lost 5 bases, leaving 5 bases of the junction unmatched. Looked up from germline, CDR1 is SGHVS and CDR2 is FQNEAQ. The CDR3 covers 16 residues. The CDR3 sequence: CASSTWDRASGNTIYF. The CDR3 DNA sequence: TGTGCCAGCAGCACGTGGGACAGGGCCTCTGGAAACACCATATATTTT.

Only a few counts were recorded for this clonotype. This CDR3 is CSARGGREDELQYF. The CDR3 nucleotides read TGCAGTGCTAGGGGGGGCAGGGAGGACGAGTTGCAGTACTTC. The V call is TRBV20-1, the J call TRBJ2-7; the D call may be TRBD1 or TRBD2 (6 bases each). CDR1 is DFQATT, CDR2 SNEGSKA, per germline (reference sequence). V gave up 3 bases and J gave up 9 bases, with 21 bases separating them. The CDR3 length is 14 residues.